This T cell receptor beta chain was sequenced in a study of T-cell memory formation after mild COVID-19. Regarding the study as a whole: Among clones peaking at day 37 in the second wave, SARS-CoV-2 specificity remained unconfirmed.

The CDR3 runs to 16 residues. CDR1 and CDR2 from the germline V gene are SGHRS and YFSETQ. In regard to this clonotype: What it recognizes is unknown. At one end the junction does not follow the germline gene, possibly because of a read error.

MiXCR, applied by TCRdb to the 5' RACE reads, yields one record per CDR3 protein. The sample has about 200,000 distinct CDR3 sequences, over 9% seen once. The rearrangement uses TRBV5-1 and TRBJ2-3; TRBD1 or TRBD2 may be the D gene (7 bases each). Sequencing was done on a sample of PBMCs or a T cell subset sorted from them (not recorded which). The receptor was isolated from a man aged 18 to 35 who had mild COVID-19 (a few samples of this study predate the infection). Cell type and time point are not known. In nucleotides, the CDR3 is TGCGCAAGCAGCTTGGTTAGCGGGCCAGGGGGAGATACGCAGTATTTT. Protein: CASSLVSGPGGDTQYF.